Described below is a single TCR beta chain sequence and its context. The sample belongs to a study of T cells in Graves' hyperthyroidism and ophthalmopathy. Germline V CDR1 and CDR2: MGHRA, YSYEKL. The CDR3 is made up of 10 amino acids. V lost 6 bases, J lost 5 bases, and 4 bases lay in between. Amplified TCR beta CDR3 regions derived from RNA transcripts. HTBI primers were used for first-round RT-PCR of the TCR CDR3. TCRdb fed the multiplex PCR reads into MiXCR, producing one record per CDR3 protein. The table records some 740,000 distinct CDR3 sequences, around 15% of them present only once. This sequence was found in a woman under 30 with Graves' hyperthyroidism. The chain uses TRBV4-1 and TRBJ1-2, with unresolved D. Sequencing input: blood. In nucleotides, the CDR3 is TGCGCCAGCAGGGGTTATGGCTACACCTTC. It yields the protein CASRGYGYTF.